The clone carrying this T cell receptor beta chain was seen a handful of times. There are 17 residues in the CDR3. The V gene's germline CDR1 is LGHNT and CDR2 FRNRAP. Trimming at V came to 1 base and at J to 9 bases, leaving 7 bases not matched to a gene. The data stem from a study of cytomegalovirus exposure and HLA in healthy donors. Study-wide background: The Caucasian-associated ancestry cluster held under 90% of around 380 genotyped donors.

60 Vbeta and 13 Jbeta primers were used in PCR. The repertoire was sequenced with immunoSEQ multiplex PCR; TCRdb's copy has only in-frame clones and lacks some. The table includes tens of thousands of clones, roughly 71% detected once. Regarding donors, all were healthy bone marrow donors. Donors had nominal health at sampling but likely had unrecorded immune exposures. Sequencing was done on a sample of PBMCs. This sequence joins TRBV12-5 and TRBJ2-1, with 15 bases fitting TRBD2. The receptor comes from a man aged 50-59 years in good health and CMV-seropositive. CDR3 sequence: CASGLGTSGGVSGEQFF. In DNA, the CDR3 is TGTGCTAGTGGTTTGGGGACTAGCGGGGGGGTGTCGGGTGAGCAGTTCTTC. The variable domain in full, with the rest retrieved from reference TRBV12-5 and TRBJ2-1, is DARVTQTPRHKVTEMGQEVTMRCQPILGHNTVFWYRQTMMQGLELLAYFRNRAPLDDSGMPKDRFSAEMPDATLATLKIQPSEPRDSAVYFCASGLGTSGGVSGEQFFGPGTRLTVL.